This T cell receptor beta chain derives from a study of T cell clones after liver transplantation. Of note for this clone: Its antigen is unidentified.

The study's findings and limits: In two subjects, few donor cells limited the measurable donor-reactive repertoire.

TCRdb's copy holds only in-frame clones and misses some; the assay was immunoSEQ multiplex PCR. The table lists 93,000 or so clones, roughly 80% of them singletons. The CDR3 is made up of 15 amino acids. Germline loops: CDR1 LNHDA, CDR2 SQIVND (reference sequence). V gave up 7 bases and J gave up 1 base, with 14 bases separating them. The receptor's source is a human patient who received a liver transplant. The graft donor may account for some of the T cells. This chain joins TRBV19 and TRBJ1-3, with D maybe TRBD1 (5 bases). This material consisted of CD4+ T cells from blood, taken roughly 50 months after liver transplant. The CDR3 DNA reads TGTGCCAGTACCGACAGATCCCATTCTGGAAACACCATATATTTT. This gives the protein CASTDRSHSGNTIYF.